This T cell receptor beta chain comes out of a study of blood T cell repertoires in COVID-19. Study summary: The samples span acute and convalescent COVID-19 from the United States, Italy and Spain.

Clones were sequenced by immunoSEQ multiplex PCR, and TCRdb holds only the in-frame ones, with some missing. The sample consists of around 140,000 clones, about 88% of them appearing once. This CDR3 comprises 15 residues. V dropped 1 base and J dropped 2; count of bases not matched to a gene: 4. Germline loops: CDR1 SGHRS, CDR2 YFSETQ. The clonotype originates from a human donor with acute or convalescent COVID-19. The donor label of this sample is uncertain. The sample consisted of peripheral blood. V gene TRBV5-1 combines with J gene TRBJ2-3, with TRBD1 matching over 7 bases. The CDR3: CASSLKGAITDTQYF. CDR3 sequence (DNA): TGCGCCAGCAGCTTGAAGGGGGCGATCACAGATACGCAGTATTTT. The whole variable domain, filled in from reference TRBV5-1 and TRBJ2-3, reads KAGVTQTPRYLIKTRGQQVTLSCSPISGHRSVSWYQQTPGQGLQFLFEYFSETQRNKGNFPGRFSGRQFSNSRSEMNVSTLELGDSALYLCASSLKGAITDTQYFGPGTRLTVL.